This TCR beta chain was recorded in a study of blood T cell repertoires in COVID-19. Study in general: Italy, Spain and the United States were the sources of the convalescent and acute COVID-19 samples.

The method was immunoSEQ multiplex PCR; TCRdb's version includes in-frame clones alone and lacks a portion of them. In the table there are about 190,000 clones, around nine tenths of which are singletons. The table lists this clone with a few counts. The germline CDR1 and CDR2 sequences are MGHDK and SYGVNS. The CDR3 length is 16 residues. V was clipped by 4 bases and J by 8 bases; unmatched bases: 8. The sequence was obtained from a man aged 25 to 40 with acute or convalescent COVID-19. Sequenced sample: peripheral blood. The J gene is TRBJ1-4, the V gene TRBV25-1; 12 nucleotides match TRBD1. The CDR3 here is CASSVGTGGDREKLFF. DNA for the CDR3: TGTGCCAGCAGTGTAGGGACAGGGGGCGATCGGGAAAAACTGTTTTTT.